This T cell receptor (beta chain) is from a study of T-cell reconstitution after alpha-beta-depleted transplantation in children. General observations from the study: From newly produced T cells came most of the T-cell counts and diversity one year after transplant. Recipient T cells and thymic progenitors that survived gave rise to the high TCRbeta diversity observed at day 60 in some patients. There were reportedly several hundred expanded graft clones from which alpha-beta T cells came about two months after transplant.

TCRbeta library construction was performed incorporating unique molecular identifiers. TCRdb called the PCR reads again in MiXCR, with one record for every CDR3 protein. The sample contains around 960,000 distinct CDR3 sequences, roughly 29% of which appear only once. On this clonotype: Its antigen is as yet unknown.

The receptor comes from a boy under two years old who had a stem cell transplant for SCID, so the T cells may come from the graft donor. Specimen: PBMCs, mostly from graft donor cells, collected 360 days after TCRalphabeta/CD19-depleted stem cell transplant.

This CDR3 is CASSVTSLTSGATDTQYF. The CDR3 DNA is TGTGCCAGCAGCGTAACCAGTCTGACTAGCGGGGCCACAGATACGCAGTATTTT. This chain connects TRBV9 to TRBJ2-3, with 11 bases aligning to TRBD2. The CDR3 length is 18 residues. CDR1 SGDLS and CDR2 YYNGEE come from the germline V gene. V trimming: 1 base; J trimming: 2 bases; junction bases outside the gene matches: 9. Together with reference TRBV9 and TRBJ2-3, the CDR3 gives the full variable domain: DSGVTQTPKHLITATGQRVTLRCSPRSGDLSVYWYQQSLDQGLQFLIQYYNGEERAKGNILERFSAQQFPDLHSELNLSSLELGDSALYFCASSVTSLTSGATDTQYFGPGTRLTVL.